This TCR beta chain appears in the sequencing data of a study of PD-L1 blockade in urothelial cancer. Study overall: Each patient had 0 to 3 earlier chemotherapy regimens.

Sequencing used immunoSEQ multiplex PCR; TCRdb keeps in-frame clones, though not all of them. The table has more than 85,000 clones, 91% seen once. This CDR3 is built from 16 residues. Germline CDR1 and CDR2: PRHDT and FYEKMQ (reference sequence). The V and J ends lost 0 bases and 4 bases, in that order; junction bases with no gene match: 7. The sequenced sample was PBMCs, obtained around atezolizumab (anti-PD-L1) treatment. The chain is built from TRBV13 and TRBJ2-7, with 9 bases matching TRBD2. This receptor was taken from a woman of 80 years or more with urothelial cancer. The CDR3 reads CASSLGQAGGRYEQYF. In DNA form, the CDR3 reads TGTGCCAGCAGCTTAGGCCAGGCGGGAGGGCGATACGAGCAGTACTTC.